This TCR beta chain comes out of a study of cytomegalovirus exposure and HLA in healthy donors. The study's findings and limits: Later work found that TCR association rates differed between HLA loci; DRB1 had the most and HLA-C the fewest. Later, an analysis found that common viral pathogens appeared to be linked with several of the most significant clusters.

The PCR employed 60 Vbeta primers together with 13 Jbeta primers. Libraries were prepared by immunoSEQ multiplex PCR; TCRdb keeps only in-frame clonotypes and omits some of them. Of more than 150,000 clones in the sample, approximately 80% were seen once. Notes on this clone: The antigen remains unidentified.

With 3 bases removed from V and 3 bases from J, the gap between germline ends came to 12 bases. Germline V gene sequence: CDR1 SGHNT, CDR2 YYREEE (reference sequence). This CDR3 contains 15 residues. This TCR was sampled from a boy between 10 and 17 years old in good health and CMV-seronegative. The genes are TRBV5-4 and TRBJ2-2; D is possibly TRBD2 (6 bases). The sequenced material came from PBMCs. The CDR3 reads CASSSSGSYTGELFF. CDR3 nucleotide sequence: TGTGCCAGCAGCTCCAGCGGGTCTTACACCGGGGAGCTGTTTTTT.